This TCR beta chain is drawn from a study of blood T cell repertoires in COVID-19. Study-level information: Specimens from acute and convalescent COVID-19 originated in the United States, Italy and Spain.

This table comes from immunoSEQ multiplex PCR, and its TCRdb copy is limited to in-frame clones, with some not included. The sample records about 220,000 clones, roughly 82% being singletons. Per germline, CDR1 SNHLY and CDR2 FYNNEI. V was trimmed by 7 bases and J by 4 bases, leaving 11 bases between them. The CDR3 has 12 residues. The sequenced sample consisted of peripheral blood. The receptor comes from a man aged 50 to 59 with active or convalescent COVID-19. The rearrangement joins TRBV2 to TRBJ2-7; the D is unclear. The CDR3 DNA sequence: TGTGCCAGCAATGGAAGGCGGTACGAGCAGTACTTC. It specifies CASNGRRYEQYF. The whole variable domain, remainder taken from reference TRBV2 and TRBJ2-7, is EPEVTQTPSHQVTQMGQEVILRCVPISNHLYFYWYRQILGQKVEFLVSFYNNEISEKSEIFDDQFSVERPDGSNFTLKIRSTKLEDSAMYFCASNGRRYEQYFGPGTRLTVT.